These T cell receptor beta chains were read from a single sample in a study of T cell responses to AZD1222 COVID-19 vaccine. TCRdb's copy holds only in-frame clones and misses some; the assay was immunoSEQ multiplex PCR. The profile shows under 150,000 clones, 88% of them singletons. This specimen consisted of peripheral blood, obtained on day 0 of AZD1222 vaccination. Receptors were obtained from an adult in good health. The CDR3 runs from the conserved cysteine through the conserved F or W. Each record gives: J gene, D gene, V gene, clone size, CDR3 protein, CDR3 DNA. The D gene is left open where the match is weak. Rows may omit the clone size; those that give it use once, few, many or a size class.

j_gene: TRBJ1-5; d_gene: NA; v_gene: TRBV4-2; abundance: NA; CDR3aa: CASSSGNSNQPQHF; CDR3nt: TGTGCCAGCAGCTCAGGAAATTCGAATCAGCCCCAGCATTTT
j_gene: TRBJ2-4; d_gene: TRBD2; v_gene: TRBV5-4; abundance: NA; CDR3aa: CASSAGTSASDIQYF; CDR3nt: TGTGCCAGCAGCGCTGGGACTAGCGCTAGTGACATTCAGTACTTC
j_gene: TRBJ2-6; d_gene: NA; v_gene: TRBV10-3; abundance: NA; CDR3aa: CAISSSSGANVLTF; CDR3nt: TGTGCCATCAGTTCAAGCTCTGGGGCCAACGTCCTGACTTTC
j_gene: TRBJ2-7; d_gene: TRBD1; v_gene: TRBV19; abundance: once; CDR3aa: CASSIDRDLYEQYF; CDR3nt: TGTGCCAGTAGTATTGACAGGGACCTCTACGAGCAGTACTTC
j_gene: TRBJ2-1; d_gene: NA; v_gene: TRBV11-3; abundance: NA; CDR3aa: CASSSSDSSYNEQFF; CDR3nt: TGTGCCAGCAGCTCCAGCGACAGCTCCTACAATGAGCAGTTCTTC
j_gene: TRBJ1-6; d_gene: NA; v_gene: TRBV13; abundance: once; CDR3aa: CASSFGYQPLHF; CDR3nt: TGTGCCAGCAGCTTTGGTTACCAACCCCTCCACTTT
j_gene: TRBJ1-3; d_gene: NA; v_gene: TRBV4-2; abundance: NA; CDR3aa: CASSQETGNTIYF; CDR3nt: TGTGCCAGCAGCCAAGAAACAGGAAACACCATATATTTT
j_gene: TRBJ2-5; d_gene: NA; v_gene: TRBV6-2/TRBV6-3; abundance: NA; CDR3aa: CASSPGPPPGEETQYF; CDR3nt: TGTGCCAGCAGTCCCGGACCACCCCCGGGTGAAGAGACCCAGTACTTC
j_gene: TRBJ1-1; d_gene: NA; v_gene: TRBV19; abundance: once; CDR3aa: CASSTGPEAFF; CDR3nt: TGTGCCAGTAGCACAGGTCCTGAAGCTTTCTTT
j_gene: TRBJ1-3; d_gene: NA; v_gene: TRBV7-8; abundance: NA; CDR3aa: CASSRGEGGNTIYF; CDR3nt: TGTGCCAGCAGCCGGGGAGAGGGTGGAAACACCATATATTTT